Described below is a single T cell receptor beta chain sequence and its context. This clonotype was found many times. There is no known antigen for this receptor. There are no base qualities to consult, and no much larger clone falls within one base. From cysteine to phenylalanine, the CDR3 is 16 amino acids long. The retained sequence is limited to the CDR3, 48 bases, with the frame set at the first base. Deletion took 5 bases off V and 5 bases off J, with a span of 21 bases between the germline ends. CDR1 and CDR2, looked up from the germline V gene, are SGHVS and FQNEAQ. These data come from a study of CD8 T cells in ankylosing spondylitis (TCRdb year 2017). A note on the overall study: The study set out to find disease-linked TCR variants by profiling T cell receptor beta repertoires in ankylosing spondylitis patients and healthy donors. The full study cohort was made up of about 25 ankylosing spondylitis patients and about a hundred healthy donors. Peripheral blood was sampled, and synovial fluid was also collected from ankylosing spondylitis patients. Study-wide findings and limitations: A TCR beta motif of roughly 8 highly homologous amino acid variants appeared characteristic of blood from ankylosing spondylitis patients. The disease-linked clones showed a CD8+ phenotype and occurred at relatively low frequencies in peripheral blood. Some motif variants had previously been reported in the synovial fluid and blood of reactive arthritis patients, which suggests shared mechanisms of disease initiation. According to the report, matched synovial fluid samples from ankylosing spondylitis patients were significantly enriched for the disease-linked clones.

TCRdb lists the instrument as Illumina HiSeq 2500. Quantitative 5'-RACE with molecular barcodes was the method used to prepare the TCR beta libraries. As for how the authors treated the data: A new computational method, built on a probabilistic model of VDJ rearrangement, was used to identify disease-linked TCR variants. TCRdb redid the processing of the public reads, applying fastp at Q25 and MiXCR, and retained in-frame beta chains. A single entry per CDR3 protein holds the most common genes and DNA from its merged rows. Clone size and V and J calls follow TCRdb, not the original study. The sample table records about 92,000 distinct CDR3 sequences; roughly 10% of these occur just once. The top ten clonotypes cover under 6% of the sample.

The sequence links TRBV7-8 to TRBJ2-5; a tentative D call is TRBD2 (5 bases match). This TCR derives from a male donor with ankylosing spondylitis or in good health (not recorded which). Sequencing was done on a sample of blood, either unsorted or a sorted T cell fraction (not recorded which). The CDR3 sequence is CASSPPGEKGMETQYF. Read as DNA, the sequence is TGTGCCAGCAGCCCACCCGGGGAAAAGGGCATGGAGACCCAGTACTTC.